This TCR beta chain was found in a study of metastatic and nonmetastatic thyroid tumors. About the study: Across blood and tumor or nodule tissue, repertoires from malignant and benign thyroid patients were compared with one another. Broader study findings: As reported, TCR beta diversity in blood and tumor was significantly higher in malignant thyroid tumors than in benign nodules.

CDR1 and CDR2 (germline): LNHDA, SQIVND (reference sequence). This CDR3 spans 16 amino acids. Comment on this clone: Its specificity is unknown. Its ends do not fully match the called genes, so a read error is possible.

All patients were untreated before thyroid surgery. TCRdb recomputed clones from the PCR reads via MiXCR. The repertoire includes some 35,000 clones, about 29% of them detected once, and 6% to 8% sits in the top ten. The rearrangement joins TRBV19 to TRBJ1-2; D ambiguous. This sequence originates from a female donor with papillary thyroid cancer or a benign thyroid nodule (not recorded which). Some clones in this sample may be carry-over from other donors' samples. Material: blood. Here the CDR3 DNA reads TGTGGCAGTAGTGTACTCCGATACGTAGCTAACTATGGCTACCCCTTC. Translation: CGSSVLRYVANYGYPF.